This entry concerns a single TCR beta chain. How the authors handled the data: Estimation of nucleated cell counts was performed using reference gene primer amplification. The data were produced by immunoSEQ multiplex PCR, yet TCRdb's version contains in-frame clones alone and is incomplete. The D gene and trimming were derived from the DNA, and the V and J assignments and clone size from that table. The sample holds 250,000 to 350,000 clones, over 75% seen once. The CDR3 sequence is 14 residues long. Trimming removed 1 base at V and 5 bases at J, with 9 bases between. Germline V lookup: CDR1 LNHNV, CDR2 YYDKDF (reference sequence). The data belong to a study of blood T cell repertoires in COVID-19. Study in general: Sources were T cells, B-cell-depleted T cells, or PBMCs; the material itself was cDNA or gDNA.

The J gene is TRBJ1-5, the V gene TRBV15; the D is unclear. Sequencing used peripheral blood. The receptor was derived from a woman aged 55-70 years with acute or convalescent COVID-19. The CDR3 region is CATSRVRTDQPQHF. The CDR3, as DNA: TGTGCCACCAGCAGAGTAAGGACTGATCAGCCCCAGCATTTT. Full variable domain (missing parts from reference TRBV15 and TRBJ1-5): DAMVIQNPRYQVTQFGKPVTLSCSQTLNHNVMYWYQQKSSQAPKLLFHYYDKDFNNEADTPDNFQSRRPNTSFCFLDIRSPGLGDTAMYLCATSRVRTDQPQHFGDGTRLSIL.